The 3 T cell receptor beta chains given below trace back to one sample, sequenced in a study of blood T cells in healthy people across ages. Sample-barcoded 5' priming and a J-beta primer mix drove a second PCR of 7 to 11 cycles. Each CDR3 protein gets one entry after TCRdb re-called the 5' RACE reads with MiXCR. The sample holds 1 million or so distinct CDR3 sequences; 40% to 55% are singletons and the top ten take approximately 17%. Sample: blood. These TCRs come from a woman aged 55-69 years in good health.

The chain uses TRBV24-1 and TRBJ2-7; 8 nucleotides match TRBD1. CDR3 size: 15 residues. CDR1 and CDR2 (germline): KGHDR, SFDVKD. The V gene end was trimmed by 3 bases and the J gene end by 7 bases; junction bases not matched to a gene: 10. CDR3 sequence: CATSDPRGRGEEQYF. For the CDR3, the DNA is TGTGCCACCAGTGATCCCAGGGGGCGGGGAGAAGAGCAGTACTTC.

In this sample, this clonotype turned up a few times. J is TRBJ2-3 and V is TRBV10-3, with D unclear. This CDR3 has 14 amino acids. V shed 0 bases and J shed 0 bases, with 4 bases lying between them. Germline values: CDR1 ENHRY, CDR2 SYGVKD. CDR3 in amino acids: CAISESDSTDTQYF. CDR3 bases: TGTGCCATCAGTGAGTCAGACAGCACAGATACGCAGTATTTT.

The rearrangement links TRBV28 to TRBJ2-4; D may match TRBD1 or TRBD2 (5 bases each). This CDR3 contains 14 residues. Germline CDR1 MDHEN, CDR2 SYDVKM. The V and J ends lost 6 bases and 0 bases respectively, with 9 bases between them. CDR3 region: CASRPGTAKNIQYF. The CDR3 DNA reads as TGTGCCAGCAGACCCGGGACAGCCAAAAACATTCAGTACTTC.